There are many counts of the clone carrying this T cell receptor beta chain. Its specificity is not known. This sample is drawn from a study of T cells after yellow fever vaccination. Study-wide findings and caveats: A minor fraction of clonotypes spanned both CD4 and CD8 compartments.

Trimming left V 3 bases short and J 5 bases short, with 13 bases between. This CDR3 region has 14 residues. Per the germline V gene, CDR1 is ENHRY and CDR2 is SYGVKD. Using its own MiXCR run on the 5' RACE reads, TCRdb lists one record per CDR3 protein. The repertoire holds 68,000 or so distinct CDR3 sequences, with 6% to 7.5% as singletons. Sequencing used CD8+ T cells sorted from PBMCs, obtained 15 days after the yellow fever booster vaccination. This TCR was recovered from a man between 25 and 39 years old who received the YFV17D yellow fever vaccine. The rearrangement joins TRBV10-3 to TRBJ2-5, with unresolved D. The CDR3 spells CAISEGPNRETQYF. CDR3 in DNA: TGTGCCATCAGTGAAGGTCCCAACCGGGAGACCCAGTACTTC.